This record covers a single T cell receptor (beta chain). No cognate antigen has been identified for it. Within one base of it there is no much larger clone, and no base qualities were kept. These data come from a study of shared clonotypes between healthy human individuals (dated by TCRdb to about 2020). Notes on the research overall: Three men and a couple of women, aged 18 to 49 years, made up the cohort. For each donor, three plates each were used for CD4 naive and CD4 memory, two plates were used for CD8 naive, and one plate was used for CD8 memory. Libraries were prepared and TCR repertoires were sequenced by different laboratories using diverse techniques, in order to increase sequencing depth and limit assay-specific biases. Leukapheresis yielded between about 0.85 and 9.5 billion PBMCs per donor. To estimate repertoire size and how much clonotypes are shared between individuals, the study performed deep sequencing of blood TCR repertoires from a handful of healthy adults. General conclusions and limits of the study: Compared with non-shared clonotypes, clonotypes shared by all four sorted-subset donors had higher generation probabilities. Based on pairwise subsampling, the degree of clonotype sharing among donors was expected to be affected by sequencing depth. Even with the large sequencing depth, rarefaction of the sorted-subset datasets indicated that sequencing was incomplete. Because the study included a small number of donors, the genetic and exposure-history diversity represented was limited. Only blood was sampled, and tissue TCR repertoires likely differ from those in blood. Sharing across a few donors was observed for around 5% of naive CD4, about 4% of naive CD8, about 2.3% of memory CD4, and over 0.3% of memory CD8 clonotypes. Larger estimated clonotype richness was generally found for naive subsets than for memory subsets.

Including cysteine and phenylalanine, the CDR3 has 13 amino acids. Of the read, only the CDR3 DNA is kept; its 39 bases are in frame from base 1. Between the V and J ends, shortened by 0 bases and 6 bases respectively, the junction contains 7 bases. The germline V gene (reference sequence) specifies SGHNT as CDR1 and YYREEE as CDR2. The donors were healthy, HIV-negative adults who had no recently reported acute infections or vaccinations. Every donor was a Caucasian adult residing in Nashville, Tennessee, USA. CD4+ T cells were enriched through magnetic negative selection, after which naive cells were positively selected on CD45RA and the remaining negative fraction served as the memory subset. Blood was obtained by leukapheresis, after which PBMCs were separated by Ficoll-Histopaque density gradient centrifugation and cryopreserved in liquid nitrogen vapor phase. Purity and quantity of every magnetically sorted T cell population were checked by analytical flow cytometry. From each sorted fraction, genomic DNA was isolated and quantified by UV absorbance on a Nanodrop 2000c.

Using the deep immunoSEQ assay, multiplex PCR amplified TCR CDR3 regions from genomic DNA. For each cell subset, the extracted genomic DNA was distributed evenly across all wells of several immunoSEQ 96-well plates, and each plate served as one replicate. Each replicate PCR for sorted subsets received about 180 ng genomic DNA, equal to roughly 30,000 T cell genomes. Purified libraries were measured with a Qubit 3.0 fluorometer, size-checked on a Bioanalyzer 2100, and measured again with the KAPA Library Quantification kit. Each immunoSEQ 96-well plate was sequenced on its own single-read 150-cycle Illumina NextSeq 550 flow cell. Per the authors' processing: The immunoSEQ output contained only junctional sequences without quality scores, so filtering could not match that applied to full-length reads. To assign V/J genes and CDR3, sequences were annotated against IMGT germline references using PyIR, a Python wrapper for IgBLAST v1.9. Reads with weak V/J assignments (E-value above 1e-6), missing CDR3, stop codons, out-of-frame junctions, or ambiguous translated residues were removed. V3J clonotypes were defined as sequences sharing an identical inferred V gene, J gene, and CDR3 amino acid sequence. Percentage overlap between repertoires was calculated by dividing the number of shared unique clonotypes by the size of the smaller repertoire. Three approaches were used to assess repertoire richness: RTK rarefaction, the Chao1 estimator, and Recon v2.1 estimates of unobserved clonotypes. Generation probabilities were computed with OLGA for all TCRbeta clonotypes obtained by the gDNA method from a few donors. This is the immuneACCESS table as TCRdb keeps it, with only in-frame sequences that have V and J called. A part of the clones is gone; compared with another copy, unresolved V genes explain less than half, and the rest is unexplained. Clone size and V and J calls were adopted from that table, with D and trimming inferred from the DNA. The sample profile shows about 2.5 million clones; 80% to 95% of them were found once. The ten largest make up around 0.35% of the sample.

The V gene is TRBV5-4 and the J gene is TRBJ2-1; the D gene cannot be named for sure. The sample consisted of naive CD4+ T cells from PBMCs. The cell subset or site label here, explained by the study, means: CD45RA+ positively selected. The source of this sequence is a young man in good health. Some clones in this sample may be carry-over from other donors' samples. CDR3 loop: CASSLGRVNEQFF. The DNA is TGTGCCAGCAGCTTGGGAAGGGTCAATGAGCAGTTCTTC.